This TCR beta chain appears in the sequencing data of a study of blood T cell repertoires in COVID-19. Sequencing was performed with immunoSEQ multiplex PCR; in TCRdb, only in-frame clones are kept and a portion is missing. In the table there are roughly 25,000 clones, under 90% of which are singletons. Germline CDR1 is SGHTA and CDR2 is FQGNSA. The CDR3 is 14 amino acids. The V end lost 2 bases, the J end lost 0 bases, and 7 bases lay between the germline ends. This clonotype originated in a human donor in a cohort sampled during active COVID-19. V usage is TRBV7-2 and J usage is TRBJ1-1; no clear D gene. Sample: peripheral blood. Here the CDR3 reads CASSLLPVNTEAFF. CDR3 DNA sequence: TGTGCCAGCAGCTTACTTCCTGTGAACACTGAAGCTTTCTTT.